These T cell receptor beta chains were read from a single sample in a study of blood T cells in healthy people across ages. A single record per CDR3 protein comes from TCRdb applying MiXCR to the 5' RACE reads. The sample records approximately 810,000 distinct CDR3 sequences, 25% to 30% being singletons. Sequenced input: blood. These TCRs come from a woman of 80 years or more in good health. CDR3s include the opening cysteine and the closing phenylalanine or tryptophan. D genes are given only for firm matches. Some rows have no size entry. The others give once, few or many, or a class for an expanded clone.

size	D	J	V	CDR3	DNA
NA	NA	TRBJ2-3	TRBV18	CASSMVEGRTDTQYF	TGTGCCAGCTCAATGGTGGAGGGAAGAACAGATACGCAGTATTTT
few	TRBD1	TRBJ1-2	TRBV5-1	CASTHRQGDYGYTF	TGCGCCAGCACCCATCGACAGGGTGACTATGGCTACACCTTC
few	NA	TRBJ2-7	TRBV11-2	CASSSPNEQYF	TGTGCCAGCAGCTCACCGAATGAGCAGTACTTC
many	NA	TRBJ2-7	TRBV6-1	CASSKAQGFDSYEQYF	TGTGCCAGCAGTAAAGCACAGGGTTTCGATTCCTACGAGCAGTACTTC
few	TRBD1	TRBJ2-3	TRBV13	CASGSQGTGGSSTQYF	TGTGCCAGCGGGTCTCAAGGGACAGGGGGTTCAAGTACGCAGTATTTT
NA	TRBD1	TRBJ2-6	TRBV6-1	CAGSAGQGSSGANVPTF	TGTGCCGGCAGTGCCGGACAGGGTAGCTCTGGGGCCAACGTCCCGACTTTC
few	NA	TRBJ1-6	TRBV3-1	CASSQDQGMALHF	TGTGCCAGCAGCCAAGATCAGGGAATGGCCCTCCACTTT
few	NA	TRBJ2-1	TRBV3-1	CASSQTPRVNERFF	TGTGCCAGCAGCCAAACTCCCAGGGTTAATGAGCGGTTCTTC
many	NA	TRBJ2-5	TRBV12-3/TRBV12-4	CASRLLAETQYF	TGTGCCAGCAGGCTCCTGGCTGAGACCCAGTACTTC
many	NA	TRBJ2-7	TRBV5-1	CASSRDKDAYEQYF	TGCGCCAGCAGCAGGGATAAGGACGCCTACGAGCAGTACTTC
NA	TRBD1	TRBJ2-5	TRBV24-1	CATSDSTTGVETQYF	TGTGCCACCAGTGATTCGACGACAGGGGTTGAGACCCAGTACTTC
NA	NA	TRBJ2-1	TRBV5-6	CASSFGGGRRGYGEQFF	TGTGCCAGCAGCTTCGGTGGCGGGAGAAGGGGGTATGGTGAGCAGTTCTTC
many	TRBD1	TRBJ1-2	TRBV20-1	CSAQDRGEHGYTF	TGCAGTGCGCAGGACAGGGGAGAACACGGCTACACCTTC
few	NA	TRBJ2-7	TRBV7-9	CASSLAGIYEQYF	TGTGCCAGCAGCTTAGCCGGAATCTACGAGCAGTACTTC
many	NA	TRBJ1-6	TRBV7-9	CASSPRVDGYNSPLHF	TGTGCCAGCAGCCCGCGCGTTGACGGATATAATTCACCCCTCCACTTT
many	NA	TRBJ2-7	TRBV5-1	CASSLGTAVSYEQYF	TGCGCCAGCAGCTTGGGGACCGCGGTTTCCTACGAGCAGTACTTC
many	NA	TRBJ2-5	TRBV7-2	CASTTSGGGGETQYF	TGTGCCAGCACTACTTCGGGGGGAGGGGGAGAGACCCAGTACTTC
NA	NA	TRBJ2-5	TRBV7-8	CASSFLFAGGETQYF	TGTGCCAGCAGCTTCCTATTTGCGGGCGGAGAGACCCAGTACTTC
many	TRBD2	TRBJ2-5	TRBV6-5	CASRKLAGEPQETQYF	TGTGCCAGCAGAAAACTAGCGGGGGAACCCCAAGAGACCCAGTACTTC
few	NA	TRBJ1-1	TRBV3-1	CASSLWPPEGSTFF	TGTGCCAGCAGCCTTTGGCCCCCCGAGGGCTCGACTTTCTTT
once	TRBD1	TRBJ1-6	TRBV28	CASSPIGQGSQSPLHF	TGTGCCAGCAGTCCAATAGGACAGGGGAGTCAATCACCCCTCCACTTT
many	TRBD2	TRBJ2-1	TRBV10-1	CASSELGLAGAINEQFF	TGCGCCAGCAGTGAACTCGGACTAGCGGGGGCGATCAATGAGCAGTTCTTC
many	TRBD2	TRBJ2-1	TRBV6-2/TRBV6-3	CASRLGGSYNEQFF	TGTGCCAGCAGACTGGGGGGGTCCTACAATGAGCAGTTCTTC
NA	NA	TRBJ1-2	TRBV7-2	CASSFSGTHYGYTF	TGTGCCAGCAGCTTCTCCGGGACCCACTATGGCTACACCTTC
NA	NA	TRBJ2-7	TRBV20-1	CSARADGSADYEQYF	TGCAGTGCTAGAGCGGATGGTTCAGCGGACTACGAGCAGTACTTC
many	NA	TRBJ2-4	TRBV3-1	CASSQAVGLRNIQYF	TGTGCCAGCAGCCAAGCCGTGGGGCTAAGGAACATTCAGTACTTC
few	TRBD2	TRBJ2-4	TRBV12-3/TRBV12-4	CASSLGGGGPSQLAKNIQYF	TGTGCCAGCAGTTTAGGGGGCGGGGGGCCATCCCAACTAGCCAAAAACATTCAGTACTTC